The 12 T cell receptor beta chains listed next were all sequenced from one sample in a study of blood T cell repertoires in COVID-19. This table comes from immunoSEQ multiplex PCR, and its TCRdb copy is limited to in-frame clones, with some not included. The table has roughly 320,000 clones, more than 75% seen once. Sequenced input: peripheral blood. The receptors come from a man between 65 and 85 years old with acute or convalescent COVID-19.

The chain carries TRBV29-1 and TRBJ1-2; D not resolved. Per the germline V gene, CDR1 is SQVTM and CDR2 is ANQGSEA. V lost 0 bases and J lost 4, with 12 bases in between. The CDR3 is 14 residues long. This CDR3 is CSVEDWQALYGYTF. For the CDR3, the DNA is TGCAGCGTTGAAGACTGGCAGGCCCTCTATGGCTACACCTTC.

The table lists this clone with a count of one. The chain is built from TRBV6-5 and TRBJ1-1, with D hard to call. The germline V gene encodes CDR1 MNHEY and CDR2 SVGAGI. The CDR3 is made up of 12 amino acids. V lost 9 bases and J lost 0, with 8 bases in between. DNA for the CDR3: TGTGCCAGTTTTACGGTGAACACTGAAGCTTTCTTT. It codes for CASFTVNTEAFF.

The chain couples TRBV18 to TRBJ1-3; D is perhaps TRBD1 (6 bases). Germline CDR1 is KGHSH and CDR2 is LQKENI. The CDR3 contains 17 residues. Trimming cost V 4 bases and J 0 bases, with 16 bases left between them. CDR3 DNA: TGTGCCAGCTCACTCACGGACAGAGATCACTCTGGAAACACCATATATTTT. Translation gives CASSLTDRDHSGNTIYF.

This rearrangement joins TRBV4-3 to TRBJ2-6, with 9 bases identical to TRBD2. The CDR3 sequence is 19 residues long. The germline V gene has CDR1 LGHNA and CDR2 YSLEER. After removal of 0 bases from V and 0 bases from J, the junction contained 6 bases not matched to a gene. The CDR3 sequence is CASSQDWAGGSSGANVLTF. The DNA of the CDR3 is TGCGCCAGCAGCCAAGATTGGGCGGGAGGGTCCTCTGGGGCCAACGTCCTGACTTTC.

This chain uses TRBV5-6 with TRBJ2-5, with 8 nucleotides matching TRBD2. With V trimmed by 0 bases and J by 7 bases, 11 bases remained unmatched. CDR3 length: 16 residues. Germline V gene sequence: CDR1 SGHDT, CDR2 YYEEEE. As DNA, the CDR3 is TGTGCCAGCAGCTTGGCCGGAGCGGGGGATGTTGGGACCCAGTACTTC. It encodes CASSLAGAGDVGTQYF.

V and J are TRBV5-5 and TRBJ1-1; D unclear. The CDR3 length is 14 residues. V dropped 3 bases and J dropped 3 bases, with 12 bases sitting between them. The germline V gene encodes CDR1 SGHKS and CDR2 YYEKEE (reference sequence). In DNA form, the CDR3 reads TGTGCCAGCAGCTGGTTGGTGAGGGACACTGAAGCTTTCTTT. Its protein is CASSWLVRDTEAFF.

This clone was counted at least ten times. V usage is TRBV24-1 and J usage is TRBJ1-1; a possible D gene is TRBD1 (6 bases). The germline V and J ends were trimmed by 9 bases and 10 bases, with 17 bases remaining between them. CDR3 length: 12 amino acids. Germline V gives CDR1 KGHDR, CDR2 SFDVKD. Here the CDR3 reads CATGGDGGLAFF. The CDR3 bases are TGTGCCACCGGGGGGGACGGGGGCTTAGCTTTCTTT.

The V and J genes are TRBV10-2 and TRBJ1-1; 7 bases match TRBD1. The CDR3 totals 14 residues. Trimming took 6 bases from V and 1 from J; bases not matched to a gene: 5. The V gene's germline CDR1 is WSHSY and CDR2 SAAADI. This CDR3 is CASSSRTGNTEAFF. CDR3 sequence (DNA): TGCGCCAGCAGCTCACGGACAGGGAACACTGAAGCTTTCTTT.

The chain recombines TRBV4-3 with TRBJ2-3; D is uncertain. With 2 bases removed from V and 4 bases from J, the gap between germline ends came to 19 bases. The CDR3 runs to 17 residues. Per the germline V gene, CDR1 is LGHNA and CDR2 is YSLEER. Here the CDR3 reads CASSQIYAGPWADTQYF. For the CDR3, the DNA is TGCGCCAGCAGCCAAATCTACGCAGGCCCCTGGGCAGATACGCAGTATTTT.

This clone was counted only a few times. The chain links TRBV4-3 to TRBJ2-7, with 10 bases identical to TRBD2. V was clipped by 1 base and J by 2 bases; unmatched bases: 5. Looked up from germline, CDR1 is LGHNA and CDR2 is YSLEER. The CDR3 extends over 16 amino acids. The CDR3 DNA reads TGCGCCAGCAGCCAAGCATGGACTAGCGGTGCCTACGAGCAGTACTTC. Its translation is CASSQAWTSGAYEQYF.

The rearrangement links TRBV4-2 to TRBJ2-7; D gene uncertain. Germline CDR1 LGHNA, CDR2 YNFKEQ. V was cut by 1 base and J by 0 bases, with 4 bases left in between. The CDR3 contains 13 residues. The CDR3 region is CASSQADSYEQYF. CDR3 sequence (DNA): TGTGCCAGCAGCCAAGCAGACTCCTACGAGCAGTACTTC.

The CDR3 loop reads CASSPPGRSTDTQYF. The CDR3 DNA reads TGTGCCAGCTCACCGCCAGGCCGCAGCACAGATACGCAGTATTTT. V gene TRBV18 combines with J gene TRBJ2-3; D gene ambiguous. The CDR3 loop spans 15 amino acids. V lost 3 bases and J 0 bases, leaving 10 bases between the germline ends. Germline V gives CDR1 KGHSH, CDR2 LQKENI.